Below, one T cell receptor beta chain is given with its context. Its specificity is not known. The sample originates from a study of vaccination and CD4 T cells after COVID-19. Across the whole study: Post-vaccination specimens were collected at a median of approximately 72 days following dose two (range 14 to 241). A CEFX pool, an HIV-1 Nef pool, or no peptide went to control cultures.

Treatment reported: approximately 9-day PBMC culture with coronavirus spike peptide pools or control peptides (ViraFEST assay). The ViraFEST method relied on peptide pools to expand antigen-specific T cells, followed by TCR sequencing. PBMC cultures, at a few million cells per well, received approximately 9.1 IU/ml IL-2 and 9 to 10 ug/ml peptide pools. The Oncomine TCR Beta short-read assay generated sequence data from the DNA of cultured CD4+ T cells. TCRdb fed the PCR reads into MiXCR, producing one record per CDR3 protein. This repertoire shows about 26,000 distinct CDR3 sequences, 40% to 50% found once; its top ten account for approximately 11%. The CDR3 covers 14 residues. V was pared by 0 bases and J by 2 bases, with 8 bases between. Germline values: CDR1 DFQATT, CDR2 SNEGSKA (reference sequence).

The V call is TRBV20-1, the J call TRBJ1-5, with D uncertain. The sequence derives from a human donor who had recovered from COVID-19. Material: CD4+ T cells from blood, cultured in vitro. The CDR3 sequence is CSARDSAGNQPQHF. Here the CDR3 DNA reads TGCAGTGCTAGAGATTCGGCGGGCAATCAGCCCCAGCATTTT.